This entry features one TCR beta chain sequence. In the original workflow: From reference gene primer amplification, estimates of nucleated cell counts were derived. Clones were read by immunoSEQ multiplex PCR, and TCRdb kept only the in-frame ones, dropping some. The D gene and trimming were derived from the DNA, and the V and J assignments and clone size from that table. The sample carries roughly 51,000 clones, about nine tenths recorded once. The record originates from a study of blood T cell repertoires in COVID-19. Study background: Italy, Spain and the United States were the sources of the convalescent and acute COVID-19 samples.

The TCR originated in a man over 45 with active COVID-19. The sequenced material came from peripheral blood.

The CDR3 sequence: CASRLGQSTDTQYF. In nucleotides, the CDR3 is TGTGCCAGTAGGCTGGGACAGAGCACAGATACGCAGTATTTT. V and J are TRBV19 and TRBJ2-3; 7 nucleotides align to TRBD1. Germline CDR1 reads LNHDA; CDR2 reads SQIVND (reference sequence). The V segment lost 6 bases and the J segment 0 bases; nucleotides outside the gene matches: 3. The CDR3 loop spans 14 amino acids. Drawing the rest from reference TRBV19 and TRBJ2-3, the complete variable domain is DGGITQSPKYLFRKEGQNVTLSCEQNLNHDAMYWYRQDPGQGLRLIYYSQIVNDFQKGDIAEGYSVSREKKESFPLTVTSAQKNPTAFYLCASRLGQSTDTQYFGPGTRLTVL.